A selection of T cell receptor beta chains follows, all from one sample in a study of blood T cell repertoires in COVID-19. Assay: immunoSEQ multiplex PCR; the TCRdb copy retains only in-frame clones and omits some. The data hold hundreds of thousands of clones, with around 90% observed a single time. Sequencing was done on a sample of PBMCs or T cells enriched from blood (not recorded which). The receptors come from a man aged 25 to 40 who had been exposed to COVID-19. CDR3s include the opening cysteine and the closing phenylalanine or tryptophan. A D gene is named only where the DNA matches it firmly. The size of a clone is reported for some rows only, either as once, few or many, or as a class for expanded clones.

v_call	d_call	clone_size	j_call	cdr3_aa	cdr3_nt
TRBV29-1	.	once	TRBJ1-1	CSVVGRAMNTEAFF	TGCAGCGTTGTTGGCAGGGCTATGAACACTGAAGCTTTCTTT
TRBV7-9	.	.	TRBJ2-7	CASSGDSSGQYF	TGTGCCAGCAGCGGAGACAGCTCTGGGCAGTACTTC
TRBV4-1	TRBD1	.	TRBJ1-1	CASSQEGRGTEAFF	TGCGCCAGCAGCCAAGAGGGCAGGGGGACTGAAGCTTTCTTT
TRBV12-3/TRBV12-4	.	many	TRBJ2-3	CAEAPPPQDTQYF	TGTGCTGAGGCACCGCCTCCCCAAGATACGCAGTATTTT
TRBV7-8	.	.	TRBJ1-5	CASSLGEPFDQPQHF	TGTGCCAGCAGCTTAGGGGAGCCTTTCGATCAGCCCCAGCATTTT
TRBV29-1	.	.	TRBJ1-4	CSVVVDRHNEKLFF	TGCAGCGTTGTGGTTGACAGACATAATGAAAAACTGTTTTTT
TRBV5-1	.	.	TRBJ1-2	CASSESGTNYGYTF	TGCGCCAGCAGCGAATCGGGGACTAACTATGGCTACACCTTC
TRBV5-1	.	.	TRBJ2-7	CASSSGKGLDSYEQYF	TGCGCCAGCAGCTCTGGAAAGGGGCTTGACTCCTACGAGCAGTACTTC
TRBV7-6	TRBD2	.	TRBJ2-1	CASSSIRGVTYNEQFF	TGTGCCAGCAGCTCTATTCGGGGGGTTACTTACAATGAGCAGTTCTTC
TRBV4-3	.	.	TRBJ2-7	CASSQGRQPTYEQYF	TGCGCCAGCAGCCAAGGTAGACAGCCAACCTACGAGCAGTACTTC
TRBV10-3	.	.	TRBJ1-5	CAISEQGTQPQHF	TGTGCCATCTCGGAACAGGGCACTCAGCCCCAGCATTTT
TRBV5-1	.	.	TRBJ2-2	CASSKSPGTNANTGELFF	TGCGCCAGCAGCAAATCACCCGGGACAAACGCGAACACCGGGGAGCTGTTTTTT
TRBV13	.	.	TRBJ1-2	CASSLKTAGYTF	TGTGCCAGCAGCTTAAAGACAGCTGGCTACACCTTC
TRBV4-1	TRBD2	.	TRBJ2-3	CASSQDLQAGSTDTQYF	TGCGCCAGCAGCCAAGATCTTCAAGCGGGAAGCACAGATACGCAGTATTTT
TRBV7-9	.	.	TRBJ1-2	CASSEGTDSNYGYTF	TGTGCCAGCAGCGAGGGGACGGACAGTAACTATGGCTACACCTTC
TRBV2	TRBD1	.	TRBJ2-2	CASKNQGARNTGELFF	TGTGCCAGCAAGAATCAGGGGGCGCGGAACACCGGGGAGCTGTTTTTT
TRBV9	TRBD1	.	TRBJ1-3	CASSVQGAYGNTIYF	TGTGCCAGCAGCGTTCAGGGGGCCTATGGAAACACCATATATTTT
TRBV2	TRBD2	.	TRBJ2-7	CASIWTSDYEQYF	TGTGCCAGCATTTGGACTAGCGACTACGAGCAGTACTTC
TRBV2	TRBD1	.	TRBJ1-5	CASTRDRASGQPQHF	TGTGCCAGCACCCGGGACAGGGCTTCGGGGCAGCCCCAGCATTTT
TRBV19	.	.	TRBJ2-3	CASKGQISTDTQYF	TGTGCCAGTAAGGGGCAGATTAGCACAGATACGCAGTATTTT
TRBV4-1	TRBD1	once	TRBJ2-2	CASSQLSSGTGPPGELFF	TGCGCCAGCAGCCAATTATCCTCCGGGACAGGGCCCCCCGGGGAGCTGTTTTTT
TRBV5-5	.	.	TRBJ2-7	CASSFVSSNYEQYF	TGTGCCAGCAGCTTCGTGTCGTCTAACTACGAGCAGTACTTC
TRBV29-1	TRBD2	.	TRBJ2-5	CSGGRLAGVATQYF	TGCAGCGGCGGCCGACTAGCGGGGGTGGCGACCCAGTACTTC
TRBV7-2	TRBD1	.	TRBJ2-5	CASSHSGQGPIGETQYF	TGTGCCAGCTCTCACTCGGGACAGGGTCCCATTGGGGAGACCCAGTACTTC
TRBV30	TRBD2	many	TRBJ2-1	CAWSVGGRGYEQFF	TGTGCCTGGAGTGTAGGCGGGAGGGGTTATGAGCAGTTCTTC
TRBV9	.	.	TRBJ2-7	CASSVAPNADEQYF	TGTGCCAGCAGCGTAGCTCCTAATGCCGACGAGCAGTACTTC
TRBV27	TRBD1	.	TRBJ2-7	CASSGTGSYEQYF	TGTGCCAGCTCCGGGACAGGCTCCTACGAGCAGTACTTC
TRBV27	TRBD2	.	TRBJ2-5	CASSPSGGPRTQYF	TGTGCCAGCAGTCCTAGCGGGGGCCCCCGGACCCAGTACTTC
TRBV12-5	TRBD2	.	TRBJ2-7	CASGLAWTSQDPYEQYF	TGTGCTAGTGGTTTGGCCTGGACTAGCCAGGATCCCTACGAGCAGTACTTC
TRBV7-2	TRBD2	.	TRBJ2-5	CASSLTSGYQETQYF	TGTGCCAGCAGCTTGACTAGCGGGTACCAAGAGACCCAGTACTTC
TRBV4-3	.	few	TRBJ1-2	CASSQDLVRGFYGYTF	TGCGCCAGCAGCCAAGATCTGGTAAGGGGATTCTATGGCTACACCTTC
TRBV5-8	TRBD1	.	TRBJ1-5	CASSGGQGWNQPQHF	TGTGCCAGCAGCGGGGGACAGGGGTGGAATCAGCCCCAGCATTTT
TRBV7-9	TRBD1	.	TRBJ2-7	CASSPRTGRIEQYF	TGTGCCAGCAGCCCCAGGACAGGGCGAATCGAGCAGTACTTC
TRBV7-2	.	once	TRBJ2-1	CASSSLGISDNEQFF	TGTGCCAGCAGCTCCCTCGGGATATCTGACAATGAGCAGTTCTTC
TRBV4-3	.	.	TRBJ1-1	CASSQEWRGEAFF	TGCGCCAGCAGCCAAGAGTGGCGGGGGGAAGCTTTCTTT
TRBV5-6	.	.	TRBJ1-6	CASSLAVARGESPLHF	TGTGCCAGCAGCTTGGCGGTGGCCAGGGGAGAATCACCCCTCCACTTT
TRBV6-5	TRBD2	.	TRBJ2-3	CASSYSGLAGDTQYF	TGTGCCAGCAGTTACTCGGGGCTAGCGGGAGATACGCAGTATTTT
TRBV28	.	once	TRBJ2-2	CASSLGRGWNTGELFF	TGTGCCAGCAGCCTCGGCAGGGGATGGAATACCGGGGAGCTGTTTTTT
TRBV7-3	.	.	TRBJ2-1	CASSLGSTSYNEQFF	TGTGCCAGCAGCCTTGGTTCCACTAGCTACAATGAGCAGTTCTTC
TRBV30	TRBD1	.	TRBJ1-6	CAWKRTGYNSPLHF	TGTGCCTGGAAGAGGACAGGGTATAATTCACCCCTCCACTTT
TRBV4-1	.	.	TRBJ1-5	CASSQPTSGQASNQPQHF	TGCGCCAGCAGCCAACCAACCAGCGGGCAGGCAAGCAATCAGCCCCAGCATTTT
TRBV6-1	TRBD2	.	TRBJ2-3	CASSEFLAGGPPDTQYF	TGTGCCAGCAGTGAATTCCTAGCGGGGGGGCCTCCAGATACGCAGTATTTT
TRBV10-3	.	few	TRBJ2-3	CAIRQGGGTQYF	TGTGCCATCAGGCAGGGAGGGGGAACGCAGTATTTT
TRBV5-1	TRBD2	.	TRBJ2-3	CASSFGLAGGPGTDTQYF	TGCGCCAGCAGCTTCGGACTAGCGGGGGGGCCGGGCACAGATACGCAGTATTTT
TRBV11-1	.	few	TRBJ2-2	CASSLAPGRTGELFF	TGTGCCAGCAGCTTAGCGCCGGGGAGAACCGGGGAGCTGTTTTTT
TRBV2	TRBD1	once	TRBJ1-5	CASSSGTGYLQHF	TGTGCCAGCAGCTCGGGGACAGGGTATCTCCAGCATTTT
TRBV14	.	.	TRBJ2-1	CASSHRPYGNEQFF	TGTGCCAGCAGCCACCGTCCCTACGGCAATGAGCAGTTCTTC
TRBV10-2	TRBD1	.	TRBJ1-5	CASSERVGQGDQPQHF	TGCGCCAGCAGTGAGAGAGTTGGGCAGGGGGATCAGCCCCAGCATTTT
TRBV5-6	TRBD1	.	TRBJ2-7	CASSPDGQGRAYEQYF	TGTGCCAGCAGCCCCGACGGACAGGGTCGAGCCTACGAGCAGTACTTC
TRBV7-6	.	.	TRBJ1-3	CASSLKQETSGNTIYF	TGTGCCAGCAGCTTAAAACAGGAAACCTCTGGAAACACCATATATTTT